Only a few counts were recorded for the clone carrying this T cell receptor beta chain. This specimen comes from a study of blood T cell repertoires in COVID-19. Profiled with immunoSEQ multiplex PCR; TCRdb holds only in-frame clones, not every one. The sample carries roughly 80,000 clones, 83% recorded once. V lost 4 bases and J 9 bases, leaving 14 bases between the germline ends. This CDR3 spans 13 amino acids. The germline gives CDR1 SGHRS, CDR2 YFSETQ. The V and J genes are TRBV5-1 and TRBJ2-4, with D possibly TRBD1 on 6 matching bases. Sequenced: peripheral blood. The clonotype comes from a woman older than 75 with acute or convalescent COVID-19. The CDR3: CASSLEQGFIQYF. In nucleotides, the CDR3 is TGCGCCAGCAGCCTGGAACAGGGATTCATTCAGTACTTC.